This T cell receptor (beta chain) was sequenced for a study of follicular helper T cells after annual influenza vaccination. Here immunoSEQ multiplex PCR was the method, and the copy in TCRdb shows in-frame clones only, minus some. The sample has more than 6,500 clones, 75% to 90% seen once. Indicated time point: 2015-2016 season, 7 days after influenza vaccination. Adults were given seasonal inactivated influenza vaccine, and blood CD4 subsets were sorted before and after vaccination. Germline V gives CDR1 SGHNT, CDR2 YENEEA. The CDR3 totals 17 residues. V lost 0 bases to trimming and J lost 1 base; unmatched junction nucleotides: 8. General study points: Productive TCRB sequences came from only about 9-22% of cells.

About this clone itself: Antigen: not known.

The sequences come from CXCR5- memory CD4+ T cells sorted from blood, collected 7 days after influenza vaccination. This sequence was found in an adult who received the influenza vaccine. The chain joins TRBV11-3 to TRBJ2-5; 7 positions agree with TRBD2. CDR3 amino acids: CASSLDLSGGSQETQYF. The CDR3 nucleotides are TGTGCCAGCAGCTTAGACTTATCCGGGGGGAGCCAAGAGACCCAGTACTTC.